This T cell receptor beta chain was captured in a study of early T cells in non-severe SARS-CoV-2 infection. At the level of the study: Bulk RNA from unsorted whole blood was sequenced; chains were unpaired.

Unique molecular identifiers (one per individual cDNA molecule) were attached. One entry per CDR3 protein, called by TCRdb with MiXCR from the 5' RACE reads. Of almost 30,000 distinct CDR3 sequences in the sample, approximately 5.4% were seen once. This receptor was taken from an adult who was a healthcare worker with PCR-confirmed SARS-CoV-2 infection or an uninfected control (not recorded which). Material: whole blood.

The DNA of the CDR3 is TGCAGTGCTAGGAAGCGGGGGAGCACAGATACGCAGTATTTT. Protein sequence: CSARKRGSTDTQYF. J is TRBJ2-3 and V is TRBV20-1; 8 bases agree with TRBD2. CDR1 DFQATT and CDR2 SNEGSKA come from the germline V gene (reference sequence). J was trimmed by 0 bases and V by 3 bases; bases with no gene match: 2. The CDR3 consists of 14 residues.